This T cell receptor beta chain derives from a study of blood T cell repertoires in COVID-19. Study-wide background: Samples representing acute and convalescent COVID-19 were sourced from the United States, Italy and Spain. The cDNA or gDNA used as material had been derived from T cells, B-cell-depleted T cells, or PBMCs.

In the authors' methods: For nucleated cells, counts were estimated from reference gene primer amplification. The table came from immunoSEQ multiplex PCR; TCRdb's copy has only in-frame clones and leaves some out. D and trimming were read from the DNA, whereas the V and J calls and clone size are those reported in that table. The top ten hold about 4% of the sample, which has 100,000 to 130,000 clones, 80% to 85% seen once. Unmatched junction bases numbered 2, after V lost 3 bases and J lost 3 bases. CDR3 length: 14 residues. Germline values: CDR1 SGHVS, CDR2 FQNEAQ. Sequenced input: peripheral blood. The rearrangement uses TRBV7-8 and TRBJ1-1; 9 bases are a match to TRBD1. The sequence derives from a human donor in a cohort sampled during active COVID-19. This CDR3 is CASSFGQGYTEAFF. CDR3 bases: TGTGCCAGCAGCTTCGGACAGGGGTACACTGAAGCTTTCTTT.